This T cell receptor beta chain was profiled in a study of T cell repertoires in cytomegalovirus infection. For the study at large: Indications came from public TCR beta signatures; they pointed to CMV infection and to a matching HLA type.

As concerns this clonotype: Its antigen is unidentified.

Each CDR3 protein is one row after TCRdb ran MiXCR on the reads. The data show approximately 170,000 distinct CDR3 sequences, roughly a sixth seen once. Broader study findings: HLA-C-restricted TCR beta clonotypes specific for CMV led the ex vivo response.

This TCR was sampled from a human donor in good health (CMV status not recorded). Some clones in this sample may be carry-over from other donors' samples. Sequencing was performed on CD8+ T cells from PBMCs.

CDR3 residues: CASSLRAANTGELFF. The CDR3 DNA reads as TGTGCCAGCAGCCTACGGGCAGCGAACACCGGGGAGCTGTTTTTT. The V call is TRBV7-2, the J call TRBJ2-2; unclear D gene. Deletions cut 5 bases from V and 0 bases from J, with 10 bases between. Germline V gene sequence: CDR1 SGHTA, CDR2 FQGNSA. The CDR3 spans 15 residues.